There are a few counts of the clone carrying this T cell receptor beta chain. Its antigen is as yet unknown. The CDR3 sequence is 12 residues long. Per the germline V gene, CDR1 is ENHRY and CDR2 is SYGVKD. V lost 6 bases and J 4 bases, leaving 7 bases between the germline ends. TCRdb reprocessed the RT-PCR reads with MiXCR, giving one entry per CDR3 protein. Of 170,000 or so distinct CDR3 sequences listed, around 10% are singletons. This specimen comes from a study of response to subunit inactivated influenza vaccine. Study-level findings and limits: A suggestion made by the authors is that each seasonal influenza vaccination recruits few new T cells.

The TCR comes from a man between 50 and 75 years old who received an inactivated influenza vaccine. The sequencing here drew on CD8+ T cells sorted from PBMCs, taken approximately 25 months after vaccination. The chain recombines TRBV10-3 with TRBJ2-1, with TRBD1 as a possible D gene (5 bases). CDR3 protein: CAIRQGYNEQFF. The CDR3 region has the DNA TGTGCCATCAGGCAGGGATACAATGAGCAGTTCTTC.